These T cell receptor beta chains were read from a single sample in a study of cytomegalovirus exposure and HLA in healthy donors. Using immunoSEQ multiplex PCR, the repertoire was profiled, and TCRdb retains in-frame clones only, with some absent. The sample shows approximately 130,000 clones, about 81% of them seen only once. Sequencing used PBMCs. Receptors were obtained from a man in his forties in good health and CMV-seronegative. Each CDR3 is given with its conserved first and last residue. Each record gives: clone size, V gene, J gene, D gene, CDR3 DNA, CDR3 protein. D genes are given only for firm matches. Clone size, where shown, is once, few, many, or a class for clones that have expanded.

-	TRBV25-1	TRBJ1-5	TRBD1	TGTGCCAGCAGTTTACAGGGGGCGAATCAGCCCCAGCATTTT	CASSLQGANQPQHF
-	TRBV7-9	TRBJ1-1	-	TGTGCCAGCAGCTTCCTTGCGGGGGGGGGCACTGAAGCTTTCTTT	CASSFLAGGGTEAFF
-	TRBV27	TRBJ1-2	TRBD1	TGTGCCAGCAGTTTATCCAGAGACAGGGCGAGAAGCTATGGCTACACCTTC	CASSLSRDRARSYGYTF
-	TRBV7-9	TRBJ1-4	TRBD1	TGTGCCAGCAGCTTGCCGGACAGGGGACGTACTAATGAAAAACTGTTTTTT	CASSLPDRGRTNEKLFF
-	TRBV5-1	TRBJ2-2	TRBD2	TGCGCCAGCAGAGAAAGCGGGGCGAACACCGGGGAGCTGTTTTTT	CASRESGANTGELFF
-	TRBV27	TRBJ1-5	-	TGTGCCAGCAGTTTAAGGGGTCAGCCCCAGCATTTT	CASSLRGQPQHF
-	TRBV9	TRBJ1-1	TRBD1	TGTGCCAGCAGCGTAGTGGAGACAGGGGAAGCTTTCTTT	CASSVVETGEAFF
-	TRBV30	TRBJ1-4	-	TGTGCCTGGAGTGTTCGACGAGAGGGAAAACTGTTTTTT	CAWSVRREGKLFF
-	TRBV18	TRBJ1-2	TRBD1	TGTGCCAGCTCACCAGGACAGGGGGATTATGGCTACACCTTC	CASSPGQGDYGYTF
-	TRBV9	TRBJ2-7	TRBD1	TGTGCCAGCAGCTTCGGACAGGGTGGCGAGCAGTACTTC	CASSFGQGGEQYF
-	TRBV5-6	TRBJ1-1	-	TGTGCCAGCAGCTTGATTTTGATTGTTCGGGAAAAAGGCACTGAAGCTTTCTTT	CASSLILIVREKGTEAFF
-	TRBV28	TRBJ1-5	TRBD1	TGTGCCAGCAGACCGAGGACAGGGGACTATCAGCCCCAGCATTTT	CASRPRTGDYQPQHF
-	TRBV28	TRBJ1-5	-	TGTGCCAGCAGTTACCGACTCCTTTGGGGCAATCAGCCCCAGCATTTT	CASSYRLLWGNQPQHF
-	TRBV19	TRBJ2-1	TRBD1	TGTGCCAGTAGTATCCTCTGGACAGGGATAAGTAACAATGAGCAGTTCTTC	CASSILWTGISNNEQFF
-	TRBV7-2	TRBJ1-6	-	TGTGCCAGCAGCTTAGGTACCAGGGGCTCCTATAATTCACCCCTCCACTTT	CASSLGTRGSYNSPLHF
-	TRBV5-6	TRBJ2-2	TRBD1	TGTGCCAGCAGCTATTGGACAGGGTCGGGCACCGGGGAGCTGTTTTTT	CASSYWTGSGTGELFF
-	TRBV6-5	TRBJ2-6	-	TGTGCCAGCAGTTACTCACGCCGGTCTGGGGCCAACGGCCTGACTTTC	CASSYSRRSGANGLTF
-	TRBV2	TRBJ2-1	TRBD1	TGTGCCAGCAGTACAGGGGGCGCGGGCAATGAGCAGTTCTTC	CASSTGGAGNEQFF
-	TRBV6-1	TRBJ2-1	TRBD1	TGTGCCAGCGTTAAAGGACAGGGGTATAACGATGAGCAGTTCTTC	CASVKGQGYNDEQFF
-	TRBV27	TRBJ1-2	-	TGTGCCAGCAGTTCAACTATAACTAACTATGGCTACACCTTC	CASSSTITNYGYTF
-	TRBV7-9	TRBJ2-7	-	TGTGCCAGCAGCTCGTTCTACGAGCAGTACTTC	CASSSFYEQYF
once	TRBV7-9	TRBJ2-2	TRBD2	TGTGCCAGAGCTCCCCCATCCGGGGGGTACACCGGGGAGCTGTTTTTT	CARAPPSGGYTGELFF
-	TRBV5-4	TRBJ2-3	-	TGTGCCAGCAGCCGGGGCACAGATACGCAGTATTTT	CASSRGTDTQYF
-	TRBV7-2	TRBJ2-1	-	TGTGCCAGCAGCCCGTCCTCCACAGGTTACAATGAGCAGTTCTTC	CASSPSSTGYNEQFF
-	TRBV30	TRBJ2-3	TRBD2	TGTGCCTCGGGCCCACTAGCGGGAAACACAGATACGCAGTATTTT	CASGPLAGNTDTQYF
-	TRBV7-2	TRBJ2-1	-	TGTGCCAGCAGCTTAGGAGCACTAGAATCCTACAATGAGCAGTTCTTC	CASSLGALESYNEQFF
-	TRBV10-1	TRBJ1-1	-	TGCGCCAGCAGAAAGTCTAGGAACACTGAAGCTTTCTTT	CASRKSRNTEAFF
-	TRBV18	TRBJ1-5	-	TGTGCCAGCTCCGAGGGCCTTAGCAATCAGCCCCAGCATTTT	CASSEGLSNQPQHF
-	TRBV14	TRBJ2-1	-	TGTGCCAGCAGCCCGCCGATTCCCGGGACAAACTACAATGAGCAGTTCTTC	CASSPPIPGTNYNEQFF
-	TRBV13	TRBJ2-1	-	TGTGCCAGCAGCCCCCCTTCGACGGGGGACAATGAGCAGTTCTTC	CASSPPSTGDNEQFF
-	TRBV9	TRBJ1-6	TRBD1	TGTGCCAGCAGCGTAGGTGGGACAGGGGATTCACCCCTCCACTTT	CASSVGGTGDSPLHF
-	TRBV9	TRBJ1-2	TRBD1	TGTGCCAGCAGCGTAACAGGGGGCAGCGATGGCTACACCTTC	CASSVTGGSDGYTF
-	TRBV30	TRBJ2-7	TRBD2	TGTGCCTGGAGTACCAAGCGGGGGAGCTCCTACGAGCAGTACTTC	CAWSTKRGSSYEQYF
-	TRBV2	TRBJ1-1	-	TGTGCCAGCAGTGGCTCCAGAATGAACACTGAAGCTTTCTTT	CASSGSRMNTEAFF
-	TRBV7-2	TRBJ2-7	TRBD1	TGTGCCAGCAGCTATGGGACAGGGATCTACGAGCAGTACTTC	CASSYGTGIYEQYF
-	TRBV27	TRBJ1-2	-	TGTGCCAGCAGTTTTGGAGGTAACTATGGCTACACCTTC	CASSFGGNYGYTF
-	TRBV19	TRBJ2-6	-	TGTGCCAGTAGTATAGGGGGCAGGGGCATCTCTGGGGCCAACGTCCTGACTTTC	CASSIGGRGISGANVLTF
-	TRBV5-4	TRBJ1-3	TRBD1	TGTGCCAGCAGCCCCGGACAGGGGGCAGACACCATATATTTT	CASSPGQGADTIYF
-	TRBV9	TRBJ1-6	-	TGTGCCAGCAGCGTAGGTATAAGGAGCAGGGATAATTCACCCCTCCACTTT	CASSVGIRSRDNSPLHF